This T cell receptor beta chain comes out of a study of T-cell memory formation after mild COVID-19 (TCRdb year 2021). Describing the broader study: TCR sequence clusters from the two donors were found to be largely donor specific. T-cell clones expanding and contracting after mild COVID-19 in two donors were tracked by longitudinal TCRalpha and TCRbeta repertoire sequencing. The cohort comprised two young, previously healthy adult volunteers, one female and one male.

Ficoll-Paque density gradient centrifugation was the method used to isolate PBMCs. The sequencer was an Illumina NovaSeq 6000. cDNA libraries for TCRalpha and TCRbeta were prepared by 5'RACE using constant-segment primers, with sample barcodes and unique molecular identifiers added. RNA was extracted from every sample with Trizol reagent. Libraries were amplified in two PCR steps, with a second sample barcode and Illumina TruSeq adapters added in the second step. Sequencing of libraries was performed on an Illumina NovaSeq with 2 x 150 bp paired-end reads. Concerning the study's data processing: The reads were demultiplexed and collapsed into UMI-guided consensus sequences using migec v1.2.7. Using mixcr v2.1.11, the UMI consensuses were aligned to TRA and TRB V and J templates and assembled into clonotypes. Clonotypes were classified as expanded or contracted when called significant by both edgeR and NoisET, with noise models trained on biological replicates. For edgeR calls, the thresholds were a false discovery rate-adjusted p below 0.01 and a log2 fold-change of 1. As an exploratory analysis of dynamics, max-normalized trajectories of the 1000 most abundant clonotypes were examined with PCA combined with hierarchical clustering. The CD4 or CD8 phenotype of responding clones was assigned using the separately sequenced CD4+ and CD8+ repertoires. The public reads were reanalyzed by TCRdb: fastp trimming at Q25, MiXCR alignment, in-frame beta chains only. Entries that share a CDR3 protein sequence are merged under the most common genes and DNA. TCRdb's processing, not the authors' own work, is the source of the V and J calls. The sample table contains 200,000 to 250,000 distinct CDR3 sequences; only one count was recorded for approximately 10% of them. Around 3.4% of the sample is taken by the ten largest.

Remarks on this clonotype: The antigen it recognizes is unknown. No clone much larger than this one lies a single base away; base qualities are absent.

The CDR3 contains 15 residues, cysteine and phenylalanine counted. Only the CDR3 part of the read is kept: 45 bases, read in frame from the first base. V and J lose 0 bases and 8 bases, and a span of 12 bases separates them. In the germline V gene, CDR1 corresponds to SGHRS and CDR2 to YFSETQ. Here is what the overall study found, with its caveats: Clones that contracted from day 15 to 85 showed balanced CD4/CD8 phenotypes, whereas a second wave of clones that expanded from day 15 to 37 leaned towards CD4+. The detection of some responding clones in pre-infection memory suggests that pre-existing cross-reactive memory T cells joined the SARS-CoV-2 response. Only two mild cases were covered in the study, and larger cohorts including severe cases with pre-infection samples were considered necessary. Contracting CD4+ clones were found mainly in CM and EM memory subsets, while CD8+ clones were enriched in EMRA. Whether the second-wave clones peaking on day 37 were SARS-CoV-2 specific was not confirmed.

The chain links TRBV5-1 with TRBJ1-6, with TRBD1 perhaps the D gene, on 5 matching bases. The receptor was isolated from a man younger than 35 who had mild COVID-19 (a few samples of this study predate the infection). The sample titles of this study are shuffled in the database, so cell type and time point are left out; the donor was told from shared clones. Sequencing was done on a sample of PBMCs or a T cell subset sorted from them (not recorded which). The CDR3 is CASSLAGRVHSPLHF. The nucleotides read TGCGCCAGCAGCTTGGCAGGCAGGGTTCATTCACCCCTCCACTTT.